This T cell receptor (beta chain) was observed in a study of sequential checkpoint blockade in melanoma. Background on the study: Patients were randomized 1:1 to nivolumab-then-ipilimumab or ipilimumab-then-nivolumab first-line. Both treatment sequences were followed by maintenance nivolumab.

The sample's treatment: randomized to nivolumab then ipilimumab (arm A) or the reverse (arm B). None of the patients previously received DNA-damaging chemotherapy. From thawed PBMCs, live CD3+CD8+ cells negative for CD19 and CD56 were sorted. The CDR3 sequence is 14 residues long. V gave up 3 bases and J gave up 3 bases; unmatched junction bases: 5. CDR1 and CDR2 from the germline V gene are SGHNT and YYREEE (reference sequence). TCRdb's copy holds only in-frame clones and misses some; the assay was immunoSEQ multiplex PCR. The repertoire holds 17,000 or so clones, with 80% as singletons. The chain couples TRBV5-4 to TRBJ2-7, with 8 bases matching TRBD1. Sequencing was performed on CD8+ T cells sorted from blood (inferred from file names), taken from a patient given nivolumab and ipilimumab in sequence. This clonotype originated in a human donor with melanoma. The CDR3: CASSSGQGDYEQYF. CDR3 nucleotides: TGTGCCAGCAGCTCTGGACAGGGAGACTACGAGCAGTACTTC.